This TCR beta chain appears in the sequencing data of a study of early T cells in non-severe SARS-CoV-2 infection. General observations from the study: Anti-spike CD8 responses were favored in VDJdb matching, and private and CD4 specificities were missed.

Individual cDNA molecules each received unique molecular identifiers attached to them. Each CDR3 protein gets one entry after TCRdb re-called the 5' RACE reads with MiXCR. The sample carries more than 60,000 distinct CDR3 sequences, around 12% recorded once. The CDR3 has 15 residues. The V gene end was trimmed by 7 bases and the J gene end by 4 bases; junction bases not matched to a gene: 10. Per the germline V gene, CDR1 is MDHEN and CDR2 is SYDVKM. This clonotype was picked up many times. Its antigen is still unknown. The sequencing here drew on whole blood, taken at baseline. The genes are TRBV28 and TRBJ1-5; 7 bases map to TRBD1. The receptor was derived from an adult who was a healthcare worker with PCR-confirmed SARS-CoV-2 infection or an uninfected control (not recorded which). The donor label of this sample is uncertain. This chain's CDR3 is CASKIGGQVNQPQHF. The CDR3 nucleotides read TGTGCCAGCAAAATTGGAGGACAGGTGAATCAGCCCCAGCATTTT.